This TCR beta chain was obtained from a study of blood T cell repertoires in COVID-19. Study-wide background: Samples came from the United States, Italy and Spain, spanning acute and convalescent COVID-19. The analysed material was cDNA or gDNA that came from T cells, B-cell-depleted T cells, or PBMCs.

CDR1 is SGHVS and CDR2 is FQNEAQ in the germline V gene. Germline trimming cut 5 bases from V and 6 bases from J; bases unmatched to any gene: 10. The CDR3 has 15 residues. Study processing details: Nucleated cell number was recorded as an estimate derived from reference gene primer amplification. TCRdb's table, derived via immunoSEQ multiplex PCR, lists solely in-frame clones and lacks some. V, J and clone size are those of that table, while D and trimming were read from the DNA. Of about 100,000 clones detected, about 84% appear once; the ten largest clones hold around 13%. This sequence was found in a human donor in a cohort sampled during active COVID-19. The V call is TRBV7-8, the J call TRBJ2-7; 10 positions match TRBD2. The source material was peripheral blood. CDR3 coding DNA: TGTGCCAGCAGCCCAGTCGCTAGCGGGAGCACCGAGCAGTACTTC. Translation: CASSPVASGSTEQYF. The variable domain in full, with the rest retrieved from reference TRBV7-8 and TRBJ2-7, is GAGVSQSPRYKVAKRGQDVALRCDPISGHVSLFWYQQALGQGPEFLTYFQNEAQLDKSGLPSDRFFAERPEGSVSTLKIQRTQQEDSAVYLCASSPVASGSTEQYFGPGTRLTVT.